This TCR beta chain was retrieved from a study of cytomegalovirus exposure and HLA in healthy donors. Study-wide findings and caveats: Analysis was performed later, and it showed HLA-associated TCR beta chains to be more clonally expanded than equally common others.

For this clone: Its antigen is as yet unknown.

PCR used 60 Vbeta primers and 13 Jbeta primers. Assay used: immunoSEQ multiplex PCR; TCRdb lists only in-frame clones, some missing. The table shows more than 70,000 clones, with 70% to 85% occurring only once. The sequencing input was PBMCs. This sequence originates from a man under 40 in good health and CMV-seropositive.

The CDR3 region has the DNA TGTGCCGCACAAACGGGGGGCGTCACCGGGGAGCTGTTTTTT. Its protein product is CAAQTGGVTGELFF. This rearrangement joins TRBV5-4 to TRBJ2-2; a possible D gene is TRBD2 (7 bases). The CDR3 consists of 14 residues. CDR1 and CDR2 (germline): SGHNT, YYREEE (reference sequence). V lost 10 bases and J 4 bases, leaving 17 bases between the germline ends. Complete variable domain (other parts from reference TRBV5-4 and TRBJ2-2): ETGVTQSPTHLIKTRGQQVTLRCSSQSGHNTVSWYQQALGQGPQFIFQYYREEENGRGNFPPRFSGLQFPNYSSELNVNALELDDSALYLCAAQTGGVTGELFFGEGSRLTVL.